The TCR beta chain described here comes from a study of blood T cell repertoires in COVID-19. There are 15 residues in the CDR3. J was trimmed by 6 bases and V by 3 bases; bases with no gene match: 1. Germline V gene sequence: CDR1 SGHRS, CDR2 YFSETQ. This clone has just a few counts. TCRdb's table, derived via immunoSEQ multiplex PCR, lists solely in-frame clones and lacks some. Of about 190,000 clones listed, around 86% are singletons. This receptor was identified in a woman aged 25 to 39 who had recovered from COVID-19. This chain connects TRBV5-1 to TRBJ2-2, with 14 positions matching TRBD2. Specimen: PBMCs or T cells enriched from blood (not recorded which). The CDR3, as DNA: TGCGCCAGCAGCTGGACTAGCGGGAGGTCCGGGGAGCTGTTTTTT. Translated, it gives CASSWTSGRSGELFF.